Shown below are 7 T cell receptor beta chains from a single sample sequenced in a study of blood T cell repertoires in COVID-19. Some clones are missing from TCRdb's copy, which holds only in-frame ones; the method was immunoSEQ multiplex PCR. The sample includes about 75,000 clones, approximately 82% of them seen just once. The sequenced material came from peripheral blood. The receptors derive from a woman aged 50 to 60 with acute or convalescent COVID-19.

This clone appeared a few times. V gene TRBV12-3 or TRBV12-4 combines with J gene TRBJ1-2; 8 positions match TRBD1. This CDR3 comprises 12 residues. Losses at the gene ends were 6 bases for V and 6 bases for J; bases not matched to a gene: 3. CDR3 in DNA: TGTGCCAGCAGCGGACAGGGACATGGCTACACCTTC. This encodes CASSGQGHGYTF.

This clone has more than one count but fewer than ten. The chain has TRBV9 and TRBJ1-2; the match to TRBD1 covers 8 bases. The CDR3 consists of 15 residues. V trimming: 2 bases; J trimming: 4 bases; junction bases outside the gene matches: 7. CDR1 is SGDLS and CDR2 is YYNGEE in the germline V gene. CDR3 sequence reads: CASSVPRTGIYGYTF. The DNA for the CDR3 is TGTGCCAGCAGCGTCCCAAGGACAGGGATCTATGGCTACACCTTC.

This chain uses TRBV19 with TRBJ2-7; TRBD1 agrees at 7 bases. The CDR3 runs 15 residues. The germline V gene encodes CDR1 LNHDA and CDR2 SQIVND (reference sequence). The V segment lost 6 bases and the J segment 1 base; nucleotides outside the gene matches: 9. CDR3 protein: CASSGGQVGSYEQYF. The CDR3 DNA sequence: TGTGCCAGTAGCGGAGGACAGGTGGGTTCCTACGAGCAGTACTTC. The full variable domain, in which reference TRBV19 and TRBJ2-7 provide the parts outside the CDR3, is DGGITQSPKYLFRKEGQNVTLSCEQNLNHDAMYWYRQDPGQGLRLIYYSQIVNDFQKGDIAEGYSVSREKKESFPLTVTSAQKNPTAFYLCASSGGQVGSYEQYFGPGTRLTVT.

The CDR3 nucleotides are TGTGCCAGCAGCTTGCTGGGGCAGGGAGATACGCAGTATTTT. Its translation: CASSLLGQGDTQYF. V and J are TRBV7-8 and TRBJ2-3, with D possibly TRBD1 on 5 matching bases. Trimming removed 3 bases at V and 5 bases at J, with 12 bases between. The CDR3 runs 14 residues. Germline V lookup: CDR1 SGHVS, CDR2 FQNEAQ.

The chain employs TRBV29-1 and TRBJ1-1; TRBD1 is a possible D gene (6 bases). This CDR3 region has 11 residues. Germline V gene data show CDR1 as SQVTM and CDR2 as ANQGSEA. V shed 6 bases and J shed 4 bases, with 9 bases lying between them. The CDR3 bases are TGCAGCGTCTTCAGGGGCACTGAAGCTTTCTTT. It yields the protein CSVFRGTEAFF.

The rearrangement joins TRBV9 to TRBJ1-1; 9 positions agree with TRBD1. The CDR3 sequence is 14 residues long. The V gene's germline CDR1 is SGDLS and CDR2 YYNGEE. V was pared by 5 bases and J by 1 base, with 3 bases of the junction left unmatched. The CDR3: CASSYRGRNTEAFF. DNA of the CDR3: TGTGCCAGCAGTTACAGGGGGCGGAACACTGAAGCTTTCTTT.

The J gene is TRBJ2-1, the V gene TRBV10-3, with 7 bases fitting TRBD2. The length of the CDR3 is 16 residues. V was clipped by 0 bases and J by 10 bases; unmatched bases: 12. Per the germline V gene, CDR1 is ENHRY and CDR2 is SYGVKD. CDR3 coding DNA: TGTGCCATCAGTGAGTCGGCTAGCGGAGTAAGGGGCGAGCAGTTCTTC. Translated, it gives CAISESASGVRGEQFF.